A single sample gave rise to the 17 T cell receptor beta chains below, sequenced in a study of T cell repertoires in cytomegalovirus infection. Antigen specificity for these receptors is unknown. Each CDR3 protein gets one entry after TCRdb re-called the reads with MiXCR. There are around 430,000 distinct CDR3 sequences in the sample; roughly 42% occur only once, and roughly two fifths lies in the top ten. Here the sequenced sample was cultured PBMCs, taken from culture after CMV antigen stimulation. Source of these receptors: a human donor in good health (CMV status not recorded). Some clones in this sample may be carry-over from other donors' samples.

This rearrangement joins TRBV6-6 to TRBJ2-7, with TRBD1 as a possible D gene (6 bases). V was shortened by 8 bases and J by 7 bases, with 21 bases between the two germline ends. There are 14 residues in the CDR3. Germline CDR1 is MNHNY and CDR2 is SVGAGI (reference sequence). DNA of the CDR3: TGTGCCAGCGGTCGAACAGGGAAGGAGTGGGAGCAGTACTTC. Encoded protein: CASGRTGKEWEQYF.

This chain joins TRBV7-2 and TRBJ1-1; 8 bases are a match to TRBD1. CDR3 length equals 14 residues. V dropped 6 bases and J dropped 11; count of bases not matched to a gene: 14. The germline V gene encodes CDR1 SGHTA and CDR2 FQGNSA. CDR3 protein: CASSLMDRDRMAFF. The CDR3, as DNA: TGTGCCAGCAGTCTGATGGACAGGGACAGGATGGCTTTCTTT.

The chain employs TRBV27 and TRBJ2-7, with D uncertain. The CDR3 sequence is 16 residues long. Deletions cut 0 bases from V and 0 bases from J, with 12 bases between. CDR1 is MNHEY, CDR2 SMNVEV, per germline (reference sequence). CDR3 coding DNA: TGTGCCAGCAGTTTATCGATGACAACGTACTCCTACGAGCAGTACTTC. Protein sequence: CASSLSMTTYSYEQYF.

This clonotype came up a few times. The CDR3 DNA is TGTGCCAGCAGTCTGCCGGGAACGCTAGCGGGGGGGTACAATGAGCAGTTCTTC. Amino acid sequence: CASSLPGTLAGGYNEQFF. This chain links TRBV6-5 with TRBJ2-1; TRBD2 aligns across 12 bases. Germline V gene lookup returns CDR1 MNHEY and CDR2 SVGAGI. This CDR3 has 18 residues. With V trimmed by 5 bases and J by 4 bases, 12 bases remained unmatched.

The DNA for the CDR3 is TGTGCCAGCAGCGGAGACAGATCCAATGAGCAGTTCTTC. Its translation is CASSGDRSNEQFF. The V and J genes are TRBV5-4 and TRBJ2-1; possibly TRBD1 for D (5 bases). The CDR3 is 13 amino acids. V lost 4 bases, J lost 6 bases, and 11 bases lay in between. CDR1 SGHNT and CDR2 YYREEE come from the germline V gene (reference sequence).

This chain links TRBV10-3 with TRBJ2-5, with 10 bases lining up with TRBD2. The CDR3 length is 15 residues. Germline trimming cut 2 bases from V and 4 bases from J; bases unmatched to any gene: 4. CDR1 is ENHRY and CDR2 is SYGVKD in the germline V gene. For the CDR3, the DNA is TGTGCCATCAGTGAGGGACTAGCGGTCCCAGAGACCCAGTACTTC. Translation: CAISEGLAVPETQYF.

As DNA, the CDR3 is TGTGCCAGCAGCTCAAGAGGATCGGTCACTGAAGCTTTCTTT. The encoded protein is CASSSRGSVTEAFF. The genes are TRBV7-9 and TRBJ1-1; D unresolved. CDR1 and CDR2 from the germline V gene are SEHNR and FQNEAQ (reference sequence). The V end was cut by 4 bases, the J end by 4 bases, with 13 bases between. The CDR3 totals 14 residues.

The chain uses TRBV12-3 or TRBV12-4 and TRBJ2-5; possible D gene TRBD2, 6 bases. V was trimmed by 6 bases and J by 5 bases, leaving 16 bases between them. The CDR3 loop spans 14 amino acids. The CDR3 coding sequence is TGTGCCAGCAGCCCCGGCGGGGTTTTGGAGACCCAGTACTTC. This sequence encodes CASSPGGVLETQYF.

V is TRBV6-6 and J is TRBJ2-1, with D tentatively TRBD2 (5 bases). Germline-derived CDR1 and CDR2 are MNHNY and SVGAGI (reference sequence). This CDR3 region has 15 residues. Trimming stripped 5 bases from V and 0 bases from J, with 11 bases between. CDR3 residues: CASSDWLASYNEQFF. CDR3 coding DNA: TGTGCCAGCAGTGATTGGCTAGCCTCCTACAATGAGCAGTTCTTC.

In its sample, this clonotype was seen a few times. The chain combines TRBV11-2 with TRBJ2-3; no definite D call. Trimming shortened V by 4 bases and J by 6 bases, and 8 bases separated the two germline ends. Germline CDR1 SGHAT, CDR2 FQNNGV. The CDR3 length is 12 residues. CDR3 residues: CASSSVRDTQYF. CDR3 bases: TGTGCCAGCAGCTCTGTTCGGGATACGCAGTATTTT.

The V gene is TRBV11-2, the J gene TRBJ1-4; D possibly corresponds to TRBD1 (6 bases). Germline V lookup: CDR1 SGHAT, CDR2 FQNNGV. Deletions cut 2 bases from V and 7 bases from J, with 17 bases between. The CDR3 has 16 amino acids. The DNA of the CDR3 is TGTGCCAGCAGCTTAAGTACACCGGGGGCGGCTGAAAAACTGTTTTTT. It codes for CASSLSTPGAAEKLFF.

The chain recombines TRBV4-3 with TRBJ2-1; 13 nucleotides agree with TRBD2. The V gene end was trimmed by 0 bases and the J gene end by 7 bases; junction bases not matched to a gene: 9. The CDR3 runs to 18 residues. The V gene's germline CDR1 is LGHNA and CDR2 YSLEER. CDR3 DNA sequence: TGCGCCAGCAGCCAAGATCGCGGGACTAGCGGGACCTTAAATGAGCAGTTCTTC. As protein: CASSQDRGTSGTLNEQFF.

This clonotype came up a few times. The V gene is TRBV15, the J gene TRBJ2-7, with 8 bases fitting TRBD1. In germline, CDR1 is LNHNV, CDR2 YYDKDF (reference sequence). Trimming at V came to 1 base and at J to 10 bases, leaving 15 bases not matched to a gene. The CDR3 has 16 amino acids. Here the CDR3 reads CATSRAILRQGSAQYF. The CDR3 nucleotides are TGTGCCACCAGCAGAGCCATCCTCCGACAGGGGTCGGCCCAGTACTTC.

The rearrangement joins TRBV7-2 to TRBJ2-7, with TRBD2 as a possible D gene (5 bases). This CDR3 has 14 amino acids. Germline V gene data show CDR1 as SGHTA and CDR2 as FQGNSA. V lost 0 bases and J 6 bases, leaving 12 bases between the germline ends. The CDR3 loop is CASSLAWLAGEQYF. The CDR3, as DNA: TGTGCCAGCAGCTTAGCGTGGCTAGCCGGCGAGCAGTACTTC.

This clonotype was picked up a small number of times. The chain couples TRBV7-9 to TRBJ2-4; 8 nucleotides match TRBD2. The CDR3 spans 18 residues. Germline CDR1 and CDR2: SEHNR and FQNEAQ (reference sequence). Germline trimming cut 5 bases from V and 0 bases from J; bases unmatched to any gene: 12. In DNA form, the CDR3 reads TGTGCCAGCAGCCCGCCTCCACTAGCGGCAGTAGCCAAAAACATTCAGTACTTC. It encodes CASSPPPLAAVAKNIQYF.

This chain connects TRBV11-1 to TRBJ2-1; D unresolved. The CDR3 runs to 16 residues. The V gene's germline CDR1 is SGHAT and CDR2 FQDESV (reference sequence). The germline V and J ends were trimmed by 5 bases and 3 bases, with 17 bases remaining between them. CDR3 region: CASSREPAEYYNEQFF. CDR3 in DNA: TGTGCCAGCAGCCGAGAGCCCGCAGAGTACTACAATGAGCAGTTCTTC.

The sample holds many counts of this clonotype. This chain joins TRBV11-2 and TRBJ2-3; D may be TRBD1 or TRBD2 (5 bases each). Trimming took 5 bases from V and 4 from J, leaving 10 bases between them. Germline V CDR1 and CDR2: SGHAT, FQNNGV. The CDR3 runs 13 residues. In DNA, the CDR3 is TGTGCCAGCAGCCTCGGGGCCGCAGATACGCAGTATTTT. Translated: CASSLGAADTQYF.